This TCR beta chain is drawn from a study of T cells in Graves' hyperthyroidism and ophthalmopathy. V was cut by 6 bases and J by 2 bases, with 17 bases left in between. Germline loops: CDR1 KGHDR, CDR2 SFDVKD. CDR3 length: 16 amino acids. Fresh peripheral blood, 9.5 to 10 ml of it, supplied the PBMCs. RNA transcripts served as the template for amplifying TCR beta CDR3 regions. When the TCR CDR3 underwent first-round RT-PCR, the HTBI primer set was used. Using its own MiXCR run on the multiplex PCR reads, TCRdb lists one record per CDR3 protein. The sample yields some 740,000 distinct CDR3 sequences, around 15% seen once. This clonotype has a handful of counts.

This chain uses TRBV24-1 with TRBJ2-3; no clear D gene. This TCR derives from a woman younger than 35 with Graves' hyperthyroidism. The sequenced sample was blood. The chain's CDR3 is CATSTPSPTPTDTQYF. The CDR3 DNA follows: TGTGCCACCAGTACTCCGTCGCCCACCCCCACAGATACGCAGTATTTT.